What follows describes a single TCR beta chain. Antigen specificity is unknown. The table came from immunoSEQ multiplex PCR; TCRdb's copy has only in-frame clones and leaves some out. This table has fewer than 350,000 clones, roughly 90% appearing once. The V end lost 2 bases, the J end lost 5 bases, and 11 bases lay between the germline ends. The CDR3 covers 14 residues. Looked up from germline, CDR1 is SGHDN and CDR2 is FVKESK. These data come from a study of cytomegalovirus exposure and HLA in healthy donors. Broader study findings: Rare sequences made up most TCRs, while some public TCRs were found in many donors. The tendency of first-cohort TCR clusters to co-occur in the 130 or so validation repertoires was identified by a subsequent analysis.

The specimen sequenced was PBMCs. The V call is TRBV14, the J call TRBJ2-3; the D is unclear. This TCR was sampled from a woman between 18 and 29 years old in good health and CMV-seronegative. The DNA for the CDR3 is TGTGCCAGCAGCCAACCTGTAATAGTAGATACGCAGTATTTT. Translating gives CASSQPVIVDTQYF.